The 9 T cell receptor beta chains reported below all come from one sample, sequenced in a study of blood T cell repertoires in COVID-19. The protocol was immunoSEQ multiplex PCR, while the TCRdb copy is restricted to in-frame clones and leaves out a portion. The data show around 270,000 clones, 80% to 90% seen once. Input material: peripheral blood. The receptors derive from a man aged 35 to 55 with acute or convalescent COVID-19.

The chain combines TRBV5-1 with TRBJ2-3; 8 bases agree with TRBD2. Germline values: CDR1 SGHRS, CDR2 YFSETQ. With 9 bases clipped from V and 5 bases from J, the junction kept 11 bases outside the gene matches. There are 14 residues in the CDR3. CDR3 DNA: TGCGCCACCCACCCGGGGGGGGCCGTAGATACGCAGTATTTT. This codes for CATHPGGAVDTQYF. Supplemented by reference TRBV5-1 and TRBJ2-3, the full variable domain reads KAGVTQTPRYLIKTRGQQVTLSCSPISGHRSVSWYQQTPGQGLQFLFEYFSETQRNKGNFPGRFSGRQFSNSRSEMNVSTLELGDSALYLCATHPGGAVDTQYFGPGTRLTVL.

This sequence joins TRBV5-6 and TRBJ1-1; 8 bases line up with TRBD1. Germline CDR1 SGHDT, CDR2 YYEEEE. The CDR3 covers 14 residues. With 1 base clipped from V and 5 bases from J, the junction kept 4 bases outside the gene matches. CDR3 in amino acids: CASSLNRGMTEAFF. CDR3 DNA sequence: TGTGCCAGCAGCTTGAACAGGGGGATGACTGAAGCTTTCTTT. The full variable domain, in which reference TRBV5-6 and TRBJ1-1 provide the parts outside the CDR3, is DAGVTQSPTHLIKTRGQQVTLRCSPKSGHDTVSWYQQALGQGPQFIFQYYEEEERQRGNFPDRFSGHQFPNYSSELNVNALLLGDSALYLCASSLNRGMTEAFFGQGTRLTVV.

The chain joins TRBV3-1 (or the pseudogene TRBV3-2) to TRBJ2-7, with D possibly being TRBD2 (7 bases). This CDR3 spans 14 amino acids. The germline V gene encodes CDR1 LGHDT and CDR2 YNNKEL (reference sequence). Trimming removed 3 bases from V and 6 bases from J, with 15 bases in between. The CDR3 loop is CASSHRGGVTEQYF. As DNA, the CDR3 is TGTGCCAGCAGCCATAGGGGGGGGGTAACCGAGCAGTACTTC.

This chain uses TRBV6-5 with TRBJ1-1; TRBD1 matches at 7 bases. V lost 5 bases, J lost 1 base, and 4 bases stayed unmatched. The CDR3 spans 14 residues. In germline, CDR1 is MNHEY, CDR2 SVGAGI. The CDR3, as DNA: TGTGCCAGCAGTATCGGGACAGAGAACACTGAAGCTTTCTTT. This translates into CASSIGTENTEAFF.

The chain joins TRBV9 to TRBJ2-2, with D unclear. This CDR3 comprises 13 residues. Trimming shortened V by 4 bases and J by 3 bases, and 7 bases separated the two germline ends. Germline assignment: CDR1 SGDLS and CDR2 YYNGEE. DNA of the CDR3: TGTGCCAGCAGCAGCCGGGACACCGGGGAGCTGTTTTTT. Translated, it gives CASSSRDTGELFF.

The CDR3 spells CASRGVFSNQPQHF. DNA of the CDR3: TGTGCCAGCAGAGGGGTCTTTAGCAATCAGCCCCAGCATTTT. The chain uses TRBV2 and TRBJ1-5, with D perhaps matching TRBD1 (5 bases). Between the trimmed V and J ends, which lost 6 bases and 0 bases, there was a span of 9 bases. Germline CDR1 is SNHLY and CDR2 is FYNNEI. CDR3 length: 14 residues. The variable domain in full, with the rest retrieved from reference TRBV2 and TRBJ1-5, is EPEVTQTPSHQVTQMGQEVILRCVPISNHLYFYWYRQILGQKVEFLVSFYNNEISEKSEIFDDQFSVERPDGSNFTLKIRSTKLEDSAMYFCASRGVFSNQPQHFGDGTRLSIL.

This chain connects TRBV2 to TRBJ2-5; D unclear. Trimming pared 10 bases from V and 1 base from J, leaving 19 bases between. CDR3 length: 15 residues. Per the germline V gene, CDR1 is SNHLY and CDR2 is FYNNEI. The CDR3 is CATRRQPGTQETQYF. CDR3 coding DNA: TGTGCCACCCGCAGGCAGCCTGGTACCCAAGAGACCCAGTACTTC.

The chain joins TRBV2 to TRBJ1-1, with 7 bases matching TRBD1. Losses at the gene ends were 7 bases for V and 1 base for J; bases not matched to a gene: 6. The CDR3 runs to 14 residues. CDR1 is SNHLY, CDR2 FYNNEI, per germline. CDR3 sequence (DNA): TGTGCCAGCACCCTGACAGGGTCGAACACTGAAGCTTTCTTT. It encodes CASTLTGSNTEAFF.

The V gene is TRBV2, the J gene TRBJ1-6; tentative D call: TRBD1 (5 bases). The CDR3 extends over 15 amino acids. Germline lookup yields CDR1 SNHLY and CDR2 FYNNEI. Trimming shortened V by 6 bases and J by 7 bases, and 16 bases separated the two germline ends. The CDR3 is CASSEWGVRNSPLHF. In nucleotides, the CDR3 is TGTGCCAGCAGCGAGTGGGGGGTTCGCAATTCACCCCTCCACTTT.